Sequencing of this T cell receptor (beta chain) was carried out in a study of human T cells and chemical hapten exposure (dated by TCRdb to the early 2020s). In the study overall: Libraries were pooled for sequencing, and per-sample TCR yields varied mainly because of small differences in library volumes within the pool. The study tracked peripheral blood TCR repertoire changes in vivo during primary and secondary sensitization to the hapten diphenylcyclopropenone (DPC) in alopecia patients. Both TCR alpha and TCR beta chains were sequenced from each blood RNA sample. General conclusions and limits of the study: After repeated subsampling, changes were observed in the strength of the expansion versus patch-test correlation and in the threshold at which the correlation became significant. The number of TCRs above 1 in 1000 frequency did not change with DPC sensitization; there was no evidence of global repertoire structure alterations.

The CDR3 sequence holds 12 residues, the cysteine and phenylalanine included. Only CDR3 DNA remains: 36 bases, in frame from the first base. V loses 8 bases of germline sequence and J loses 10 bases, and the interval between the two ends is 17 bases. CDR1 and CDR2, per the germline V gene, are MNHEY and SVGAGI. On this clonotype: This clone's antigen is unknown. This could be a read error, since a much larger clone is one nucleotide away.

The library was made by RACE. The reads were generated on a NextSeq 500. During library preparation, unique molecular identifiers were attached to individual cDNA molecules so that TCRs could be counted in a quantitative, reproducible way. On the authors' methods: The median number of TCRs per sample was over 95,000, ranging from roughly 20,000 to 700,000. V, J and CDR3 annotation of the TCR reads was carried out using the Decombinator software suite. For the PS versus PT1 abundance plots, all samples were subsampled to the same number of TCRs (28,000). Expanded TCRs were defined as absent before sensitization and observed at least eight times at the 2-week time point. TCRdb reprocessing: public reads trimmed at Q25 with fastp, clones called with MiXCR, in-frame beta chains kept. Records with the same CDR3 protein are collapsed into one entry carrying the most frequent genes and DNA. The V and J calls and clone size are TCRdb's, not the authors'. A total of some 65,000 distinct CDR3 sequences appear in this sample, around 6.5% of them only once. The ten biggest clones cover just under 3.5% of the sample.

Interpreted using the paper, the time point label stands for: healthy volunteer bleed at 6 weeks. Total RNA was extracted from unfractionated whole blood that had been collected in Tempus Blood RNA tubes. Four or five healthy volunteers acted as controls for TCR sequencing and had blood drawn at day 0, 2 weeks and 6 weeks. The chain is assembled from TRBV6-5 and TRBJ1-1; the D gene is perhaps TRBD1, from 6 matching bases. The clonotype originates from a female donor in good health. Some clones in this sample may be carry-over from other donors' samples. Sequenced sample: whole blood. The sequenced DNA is TGTGCCAGCCGTACCGGAGGGGGATCAGCTTTCTTT. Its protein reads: CASRTGGGSAFF.